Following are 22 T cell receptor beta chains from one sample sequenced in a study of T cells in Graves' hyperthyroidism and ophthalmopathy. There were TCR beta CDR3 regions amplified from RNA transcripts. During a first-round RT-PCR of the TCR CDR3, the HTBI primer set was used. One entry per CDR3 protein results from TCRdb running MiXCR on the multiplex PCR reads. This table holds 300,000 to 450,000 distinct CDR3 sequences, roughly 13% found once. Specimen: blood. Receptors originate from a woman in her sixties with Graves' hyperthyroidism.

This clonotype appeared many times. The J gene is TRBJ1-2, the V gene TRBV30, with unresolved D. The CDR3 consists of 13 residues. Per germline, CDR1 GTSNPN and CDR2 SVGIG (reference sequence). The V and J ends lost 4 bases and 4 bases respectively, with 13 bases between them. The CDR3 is CAWKLKGAYGYTF. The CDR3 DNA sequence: TGTGCCTGGAAGTTGAAGGGCGCCTATGGCTACACCTTC.

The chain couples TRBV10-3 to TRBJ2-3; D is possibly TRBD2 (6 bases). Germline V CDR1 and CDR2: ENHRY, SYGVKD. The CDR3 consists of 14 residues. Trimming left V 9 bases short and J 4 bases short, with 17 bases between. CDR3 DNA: TGTGCCATATCTCCTGGGACTTCCTCAGATACGCAGTATTTT. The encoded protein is CAISPGTSSDTQYF.

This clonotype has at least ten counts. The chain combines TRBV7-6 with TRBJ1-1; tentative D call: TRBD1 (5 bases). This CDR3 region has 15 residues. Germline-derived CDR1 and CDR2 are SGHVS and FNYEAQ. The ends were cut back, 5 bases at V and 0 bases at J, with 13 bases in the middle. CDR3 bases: TGTGCCAGCAGCCAAACAGGCCTGATGAACACTGAAGCTTTCTTT. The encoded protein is CASSQTGLMNTEAFF. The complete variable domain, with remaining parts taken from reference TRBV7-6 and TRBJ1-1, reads GAGVSQSPRYKVTKRGQDVALRCDPISGHVSLYWYRQALGQGPEFLTYFNYEAQQDKSGLPNDRFSAERPEGSISTLTIQRTEQRDSAMYRCASSQTGLMNTEAFFGQGTRLTVV.

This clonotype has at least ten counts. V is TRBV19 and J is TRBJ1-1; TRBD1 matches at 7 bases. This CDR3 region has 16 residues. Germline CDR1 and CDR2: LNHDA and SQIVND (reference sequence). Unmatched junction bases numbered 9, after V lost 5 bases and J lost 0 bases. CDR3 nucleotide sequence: TGTGCCAGTAGTCCGGAGACGGGACAGATGAACACTGAAGCTTTCTTT. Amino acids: CASSPETGQMNTEAFF.

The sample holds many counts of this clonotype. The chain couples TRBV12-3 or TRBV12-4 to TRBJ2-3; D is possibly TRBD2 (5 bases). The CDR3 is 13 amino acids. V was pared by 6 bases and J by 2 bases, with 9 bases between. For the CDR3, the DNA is TGTGCCAGCAGGAGGGATTACACAGATACGCAGTATTTT. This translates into CASRRDYTDTQYF.

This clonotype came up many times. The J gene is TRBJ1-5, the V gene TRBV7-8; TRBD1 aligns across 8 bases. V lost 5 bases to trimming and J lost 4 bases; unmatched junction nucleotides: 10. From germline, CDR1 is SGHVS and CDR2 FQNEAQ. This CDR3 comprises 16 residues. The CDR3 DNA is TGTGCCAGCAGCCTAGGGGACAGGAGCTATAATCAGCCCCAGCATTTT. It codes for CASSLGDRSYNQPQHF.

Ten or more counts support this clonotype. The CDR3 loop reads CASSRKGQGAFEQYF. CDR3 DNA: TGTGCCAGCAGCCGTAAGGGACAGGGGGCTTTCGAGCAGTACTTC. This chain links TRBV7-9 with TRBJ2-7; 12 positions agree with TRBD1. V shed 5 bases, J shed 6 bases, and the junction held 8 bases outside the gene matches. This CDR3 is built from 15 residues. Looked up from germline, CDR1 is SEHNR and CDR2 is FQNEAQ (reference sequence). The variable domain in full, with the rest retrieved from reference TRBV7-9 and TRBJ2-7, is DTGVSQNPRHKITKRGQNVTFRCDPISEHNRLYWYRQTLGQGPEFLTYFQNEAQLEKSRLLSDRFSAERPKGSFSTLEIQRTEQGDSAMYLCASSRKGQGAFEQYFGPGTRLTVT.

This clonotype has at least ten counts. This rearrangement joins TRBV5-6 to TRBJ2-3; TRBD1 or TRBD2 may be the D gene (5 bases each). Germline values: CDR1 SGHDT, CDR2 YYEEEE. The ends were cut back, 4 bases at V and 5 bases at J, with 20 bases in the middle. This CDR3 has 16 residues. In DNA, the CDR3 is TGTGCCAGCAGCCAACACCGGGACCTCGCCCGAGATACGCAGTATTTT. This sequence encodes CASSQHRDLARDTQYF. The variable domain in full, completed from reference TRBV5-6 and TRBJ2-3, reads DAGVTQSPTHLIKTRGQQVTLRCSPKSGHDTVSWYQQALGQGPQFIFQYYEEEERQRGNFPDRFSGHQFPNYSSELNVNALLLGDSALYLCASSQHRDLARDTQYFGPGTRLTVL.

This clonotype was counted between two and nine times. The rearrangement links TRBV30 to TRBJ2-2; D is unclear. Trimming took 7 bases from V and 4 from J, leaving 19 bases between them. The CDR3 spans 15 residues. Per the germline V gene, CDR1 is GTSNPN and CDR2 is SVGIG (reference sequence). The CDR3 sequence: CAYPRADRPTGELFF. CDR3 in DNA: TGTGCCTATCCCCGGGCGGACCGCCCCACCGGGGAGCTGTTTTTT. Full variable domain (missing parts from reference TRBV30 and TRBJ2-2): SQTIHQWPATLVQPVGSPLSLECTVEGTSNPNLYWYRQAAGRGLQLLFYSVGIGQISSEVPQNLSASRPQDRQFILSSKKLLLSDSGFYLCAYPRADRPTGELFFGEGSRLTVL.

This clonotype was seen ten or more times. The CDR3 loop is CASSFGWVTLTYTGELFF. The CDR3 region has the DNA TGCGCCAGCAGCTTTGGTTGGGTGACGCTAACTTACACCGGGGAGCTGTTTTTT. The rearrangement uses TRBV5-1 and TRBJ2-2; no clear D. The V gene's germline CDR1 is SGHRS and CDR2 YFSETQ. V was shortened by 2 bases and J by 3 bases, with 20 bases between the two germline ends. The CDR3 runs 18 residues.

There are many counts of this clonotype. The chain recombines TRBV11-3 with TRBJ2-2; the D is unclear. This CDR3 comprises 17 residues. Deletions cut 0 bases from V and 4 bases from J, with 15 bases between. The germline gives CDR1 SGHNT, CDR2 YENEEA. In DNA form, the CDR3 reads TGTGCCAGCAGCTTAGAGGTCTACCCGCGGAGCACCGGGGAGCTGTTTTTT. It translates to CASSLEVYPRSTGELFF.

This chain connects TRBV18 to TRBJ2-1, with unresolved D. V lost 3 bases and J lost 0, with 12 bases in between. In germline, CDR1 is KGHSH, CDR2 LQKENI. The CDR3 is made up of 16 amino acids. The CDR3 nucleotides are TGTGCCAGCTCACCCTCGTTCCAGAGCTCCTACAATGAGCAGTTCTTC. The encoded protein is CASSPSFQSSYNEQFF.

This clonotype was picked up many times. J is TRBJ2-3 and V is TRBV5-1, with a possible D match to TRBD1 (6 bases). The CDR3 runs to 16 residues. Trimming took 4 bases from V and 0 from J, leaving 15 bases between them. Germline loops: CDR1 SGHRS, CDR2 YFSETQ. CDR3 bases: TGCGCCAGCAGCAGGTTTCAGGGGTCTAGCACAGATACGCAGTATTTT. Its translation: CASSRFQGSSTDTQYF.

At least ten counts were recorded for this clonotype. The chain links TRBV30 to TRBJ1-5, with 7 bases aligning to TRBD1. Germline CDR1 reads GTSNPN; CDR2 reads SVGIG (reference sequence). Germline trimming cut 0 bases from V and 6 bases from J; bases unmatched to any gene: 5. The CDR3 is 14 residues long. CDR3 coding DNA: TGTGCCTGGAGTGTTAGGGGGCTTAGTCAGCCCCAGCATTTT. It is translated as CAWSVRGLSQPQHF.

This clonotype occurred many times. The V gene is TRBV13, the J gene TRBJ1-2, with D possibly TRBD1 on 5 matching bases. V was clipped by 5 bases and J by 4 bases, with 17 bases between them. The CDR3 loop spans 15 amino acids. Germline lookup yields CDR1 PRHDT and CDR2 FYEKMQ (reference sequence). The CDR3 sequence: CASSMGVALPYGYTF. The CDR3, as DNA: TGTGCCAGCAGCATGGGGGTGGCCCTGCCCTATGGCTACACCTTC.

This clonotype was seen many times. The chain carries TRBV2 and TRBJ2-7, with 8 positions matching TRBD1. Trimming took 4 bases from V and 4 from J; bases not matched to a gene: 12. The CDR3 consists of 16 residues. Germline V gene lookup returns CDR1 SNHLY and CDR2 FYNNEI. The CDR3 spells CASSGTGRLFNYEQYF. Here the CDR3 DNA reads TGTGCCAGCAGTGGGACAGGGCGGTTGTTCAATTACGAGCAGTACTTC.

CDR3 region: CAISESAGSYNEQFF. The CDR3 DNA is TGTGCCATCAGTGAGTCCGCGGGCTCCTACAATGAGCAGTTCTTC. The V gene is TRBV10-3, the J gene TRBJ2-1, with a weak D call TRBD2 (5 bases). The CDR3 extends over 15 amino acids. Germline CDR1 is ENHRY and CDR2 is SYGVKD. Trimming removed 0 bases at V and 0 bases at J, with 6 bases between.

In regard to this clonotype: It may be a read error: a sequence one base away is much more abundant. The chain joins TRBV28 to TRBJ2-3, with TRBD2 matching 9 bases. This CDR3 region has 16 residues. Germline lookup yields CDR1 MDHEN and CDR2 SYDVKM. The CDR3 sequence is CASSPSYSGSTGTQYF. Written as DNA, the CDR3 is TGTGCCAGCAGTCCCTCCTATAGCGGGAGCACAGGTACGCAGTATTTT.

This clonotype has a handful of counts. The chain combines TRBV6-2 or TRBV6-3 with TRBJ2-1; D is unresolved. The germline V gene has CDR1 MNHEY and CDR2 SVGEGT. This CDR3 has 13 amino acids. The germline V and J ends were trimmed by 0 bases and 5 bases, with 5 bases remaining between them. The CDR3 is CASSYSYNNEQFF. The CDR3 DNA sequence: TGTGCCAGCAGTTACTCCTATAACAATGAGCAGTTCTTC.

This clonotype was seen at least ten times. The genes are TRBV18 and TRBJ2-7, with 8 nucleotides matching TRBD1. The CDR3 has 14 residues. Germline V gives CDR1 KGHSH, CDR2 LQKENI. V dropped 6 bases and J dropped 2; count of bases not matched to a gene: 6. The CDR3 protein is CASSLRTGPYEQYF. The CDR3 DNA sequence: TGTGCCAGCTCTCTCAGGACAGGGCCCTACGAGCAGTACTTC.

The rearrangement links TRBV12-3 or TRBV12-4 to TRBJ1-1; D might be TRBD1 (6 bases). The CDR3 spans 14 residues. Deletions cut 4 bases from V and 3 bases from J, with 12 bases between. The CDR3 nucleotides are TGTGCCAGCAGTTATAACAGGGCCGACACTGAAGCTTTCTTT. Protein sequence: CASSYNRADTEAFF.

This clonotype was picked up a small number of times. The CDR3 region is CSVVTLYNYGYTF. In nucleotides, the CDR3 is TGCAGCGTTGTCACACTATACAACTATGGCTACACCTTC. The chain links TRBV29-1 to TRBJ1-2; the D is unclear. Trimming left V 4 bases short and J 2 bases short, with 11 bases between. Germline CDR1 SQVTM, CDR2 ANQGSEA. The CDR3 runs 13 residues.